These 26 T cell receptor beta chains were all obtained from the same sample, sequenced in a study of T cell responses to AZD1222 COVID-19 vaccine. Profiled with immunoSEQ multiplex PCR; TCRdb holds only in-frame clones, not every one. In the table there are 100,000 to 150,000 clones, roughly nine tenths of which are singletons. Sequences were derived from peripheral blood, sampled on day 0 of AZD1222 vaccination. The receptors shown here come from an adult in good health.

The chain joins TRBV27 to TRBJ1-6; no reliable D call. Per germline, CDR1 MNHEY and CDR2 SMNVEV (reference sequence). The CDR3 has 14 amino acids. V was trimmed by 6 bases and J by 5 bases, leaving 11 bases between them. The CDR3 region is CASRRNFDNSPLHF. The CDR3 DNA follows: TGTGCCAGCAGGAGAAATTTTGATAATTCACCCCTCCACTTT.

The V and J genes are TRBV6-5 and TRBJ1-3; D gene ambiguous. V dropped 8 bases and J dropped 0 bases, with 14 bases sitting between them. The CDR3 is 15 amino acids. CDR1 MNHEY and CDR2 SVGAGI come from the germline V gene. The CDR3 bases are TGTGCCAGCGAAGCCCAGCCTGACTCTGGAAACACCATATATTTT. Translating it yields CASEAQPDSGNTIYF.

The DNA for the CDR3 is TGTGCCACCAGTTTATCCCGGGACAGCACCTACGAGCAGTACTTC. This codes for CATSLSRDSTYEQYF. The V and J genes are TRBV24-1 and TRBJ2-7, with 7 bases fitting TRBD1. Germline-derived CDR1 and CDR2 are KGHDR and SFDVKD. The CDR3 is made up of 15 amino acids. Trimming cost V 6 bases and J 2 bases; bases outside gene matches: 9.

This chain joins TRBV29-1 and TRBJ2-3, with TRBD1 identical over 7 bases. The germline CDR1 and CDR2 sequences are SQVTM and ANQGSEA. The CDR3 loop spans 11 amino acids. V shed 6 bases, J shed 10 bases, and the junction held 7 bases outside the gene matches. As DNA, the CDR3 is TGCAGCGTCCTACAGGGGCCCCCGCAGTATTTT. This codes for CSVLQGPPQYF.

This clone is a singleton in its sample. The chain couples TRBV24-1 to TRBJ2-3, with 7 bases aligning to TRBD2. The J segment lost 2 bases and the V segment lost 0 bases, leaving 7 bases of the junction unmatched. The germline CDR1 and CDR2 sequences are KGHDR and SFDVKD. CDR3 length equals 17 residues. The CDR3 region has the DNA TGTGCCACCAGTGATTTGACGGCTAGCGGATCCACAGATACGCAGTATTTT. This translates into CATSDLTASGSTDTQYF.

The chain has TRBV11-3 and TRBJ2-1; TRBD1 aligns across 9 bases. Losses at the gene ends were 5 bases for V and 4 bases for J; bases not matched to a gene: 6. Germline-derived CDR1 and CDR2 are SGHNT and YENEEA. This CDR3 has 15 amino acids. This chain's CDR3 is CASSHRDREYNEQFF. DNA for the CDR3: TGTGCCAGCAGCCACCGGGACAGGGAATACAATGAGCAGTTCTTC.

The chain employs TRBV5-5 and TRBJ1-6, with 7 bases aligning to TRBD1. The CDR3 consists of 15 residues. Trimming removed 1 base from V and 9 bases from J; junction bases left unmatched: 7. CDR1 and CDR2 (germline): SGHKS, YYEKEE (reference sequence). The CDR3 is CASSLTRGVGSPLHF. The CDR3 nucleotides read TGTGCCAGCAGCTTGACCAGGGGGGTAGGTTCACCCCTCCACTTT.

Here the CDR3 reads CASSEGGSQQPQHF. As DNA, the CDR3 is TGCGCCAGCAGTGAGGGGGGGTCGCAGCAGCCCCAGCATTTT. V is TRBV10-2 and J is TRBJ1-5, with D possibly matching TRBD1 (5 bases). From germline, CDR1 is WSHSY and CDR2 SAAADI. V was shortened by 2 bases and J by 7 bases, with 12 bases between the two germline ends. CDR3 length: 14 residues.

This sequence joins TRBV7-3 and TRBJ2-7; D might be TRBD2 (7 bases). Germline V gene data show CDR1 as SGHTA and CDR2 as FQGTGA. Trimming removed 5 bases at V and 6 bases at J, with 14 bases between. The CDR3 length is 13 residues. CDR3 sequence reads: CASSPWGGAEQYF. DNA of the CDR3: TGTGCCAGCAGCCCTTGGGGGGGGGCCGAGCAGTACTTC. Supplemented by reference TRBV7-3 and TRBJ2-7, the full variable domain reads GAGVSQTPSNKVTEKGKYVELRCDPISGHTALYWYRQSLGQGPEFLIYFQGTGAADDSGLPNDRFFAVRPEGSVSTLKIQRTERGDSAVYLCASSPWGGAEQYFGPGTRLTVT.

The chain joins TRBV5-6 to TRBJ2-7, with 11 bases lining up with TRBD2. The V segment lost 0 bases and the J segment 2 bases; nucleotides outside the gene matches: 7. Per the germline V gene, CDR1 is SGHDT and CDR2 is YYEEEE. This CDR3 region has 17 residues. The CDR3 DNA sequence: TGTGCCAGCAGCTTGGAGGGTAGCGGGAGGGCCACCTACGAGCAGTACTTC. Translation: CASSLEGSGRATYEQYF.

The chain couples TRBV24-1 to TRBJ2-7; either TRBD1 or TRBD2 may supply D (5 bases each). Germline V CDR1 and CDR2: KGHDR, SFDVKD. The CDR3 contains 14 residues. V was shortened by 3 bases and J by 1 base, with 9 bases between the two germline ends. CDR3 bases: TGTGCCACCAGTGATAGTGGGACGTCCTACGAGCAGTACTTC. It encodes CATSDSGTSYEQYF.

The chain joins TRBV29-1 to TRBJ2-7; TRBD2 matches at 8 bases. The CDR3 extends over 13 amino acids. Germline CDR1 SQVTM, CDR2 ANQGSEA. Trimming took 7 bases from V and 4 from J; bases not matched to a gene: 9. The CDR3 here is CSAAGGLRYEQYF. CDR3 coding DNA: TGCAGCGCCGCGGGAGGATTGCGGTACGAGCAGTACTTC.

The chain has TRBV15 and TRBJ2-7; 9 nucleotides align to TRBD1. This CDR3 has 14 amino acids. J gave up 4 bases and V 3 bases, and 4 bases lay outside the gene matches. Looked up from germline, CDR1 is LNHNV and CDR2 is YYDKDF (reference sequence). CDR3 coding DNA: TGTGCCACCAGCAGTACGGGACAGGGTTACGAGCAGTACTTC. This sequence encodes CATSSTGQGYEQYF.

V is TRBV10-1 and J is TRBJ1-1; D gene unclear. From germline, CDR1 is WNHNN and CDR2 SYGVQD (reference sequence). With 3 bases removed from V and 4 bases from J, the gap between germline ends came to 9 bases. The CDR3 spans 13 residues. This CDR3 reads CASSEMGGTEAFF. DNA of the CDR3: TGCGCCAGCAGTGAAATGGGCGGCACTGAAGCTTTCTTT.

The chain has TRBV5-1 and TRBJ1-1; D uncertain. Trimming shortened V by 4 bases and J by 3 bases, and 7 bases separated the two germline ends. Germline assignment: CDR1 SGHRS and CDR2 YFSETQ. There are 12 residues in the CDR3. The CDR3 sequence: CASSPADTEAFF. In DNA form, the CDR3 reads TGCGCCAGCAGCCCGGCGGACACTGAAGCTTTCTTT.

The chain combines TRBV6-5 with TRBJ2-3, with D maybe TRBD1 (6 bases). Germline CDR1 MNHEY, CDR2 SVGAGI. The CDR3 runs to 15 residues. V lost 6 bases to trimming and J lost 2 bases, with 15 bases between them. CDR3 region: CASSFRGKVTDTQYF. For the CDR3, the DNA is TGTGCCAGCAGCTTTAGGGGGAAGGTCACAGATACGCAGTATTTT.

J is TRBJ2-4 and V is TRBV24-1; D not certain. CDR1 and CDR2 (germline): KGHDR, SFDVKD. The CDR3 loop spans 13 amino acids. V dropped 5 bases and J dropped 5 bases, with 9 bases sitting between them. The CDR3 coding sequence is TGTGCCACCAGTGGGGCAGACCAAAACATTCAGTACTTC. It specifies CATSGADQNIQYF.

The rearrangement links TRBV25-1 to TRBJ2-3, with 11 bases identical to TRBD1. Germline assignment: CDR1 MGHDK and CDR2 SYGVNS. V trimming: 1 base; J trimming: 4 bases; junction bases outside the gene matches: 1. This CDR3 is 15 amino acids long. Here the CDR3 reads CASSEWTGGADTQYF. CDR3 sequence (DNA): TGTGCCAGCAGTGAATGGACAGGGGGCGCAGATACGCAGTATTTT.

The J gene is TRBJ2-3, the V gene TRBV3-1 (or the pseudogene TRBV3-2); 14 positions agree with TRBD2. Germline CDR1 LGHDT, CDR2 YNNKEL (reference sequence). The CDR3 is 18 residues long. V was pared by 4 bases and J by 1 base, with 7 bases of the junction left unmatched. CDR3 amino acids: CASSLGTSGSTGTDTQYF. The CDR3 nucleotides are TGTGCCAGCAGCCTCGGGACTAGCGGGAGCACGGGCACAGATACGCAGTATTTT.

Here the CDR3 reads CASSPLQDSSGNTIYF. In DNA form, the CDR3 reads TGTGCCAGCTCACCCTTACAGGACTCCTCTGGAAACACCATATATTTT. This sequence joins TRBV18 and TRBJ1-3, with a weak D call TRBD1 (5 bases). Germline V gives CDR1 KGHSH, CDR2 LQKENI. The germline V and J ends were trimmed by 3 bases and 0 bases, with 12 bases remaining between them. There are 16 residues in the CDR3.

The chain has TRBV7-9 and TRBJ2-2; D is uncertain. The CDR3 runs to 11 residues. V lost 5 bases to trimming and J lost 7 bases, with 5 bases between them. Germline values: CDR1 SEHNR, CDR2 FQNEAQ (reference sequence). CDR3 sequence (DNA): TGTGCCAGCAGCCGTTACGGGGAGCTGTTTTTT. Amino acids: CASSRYGELFF.

CDR3 sequence reads: CASSSGPTGAGETQYF. CDR3 sequence (DNA): TGCGCCAGCAGCTCGGGGCCGACAGGGGCGGGGGAGACCCAGTACTTC. The chain is built from TRBV5-1 and TRBJ2-5; TRBD1 matches 8 bases. The CDR3 consists of 16 residues. Germline values: CDR1 SGHRS, CDR2 YFSETQ. V lost 3 bases and J lost 5; bases outside the gene matches: 12.

This clone showed up just once. The chain joins TRBV9 to TRBJ2-7; D is unclear. The CDR3 contains 15 residues. V was pared by 0 bases and J by 4 bases, with 14 bases between. Looked up from germline, CDR1 is SGDLS and CDR2 is YYNGEE. CDR3: CASSVGGGDRYEQYF. The CDR3 bases are TGTGCCAGCAGCGTAGGAGGCGGAGACCGATACGAGCAGTACTTC.

This clone was picked up one time. This rearrangement joins TRBV9 to TRBJ2-3; no clear D. The CDR3 is made up of 15 amino acids. Germline CDR1 SGDLS, CDR2 YYNGEE. Trimming removed 0 bases from V and 6 bases from J, with 14 bases in between. For the CDR3, the DNA is TGTGCCAGCAGCGTAGGTGGTCTAGAGAGGGATACGCAGTATTTT. Its protein product is CASSVGGLERDTQYF.

The rearrangement joins TRBV19 to TRBJ2-1, with 7 bases identical to TRBD1. The V gene end was trimmed by 5 bases and the J gene end by 6 bases; junction bases not matched to a gene: 7. The CDR3 contains 14 residues. Germline V gene sequence: CDR1 LNHDA, CDR2 SQIVND (reference sequence). CDR3 sequence: CASSLGTEINEQFF. CDR3 DNA sequence: TGTGCCAGTAGTCTCGGGACAGAAATCAATGAGCAGTTCTTC.

The rearrangement joins TRBV27 to TRBJ2-1; D tentatively fits TRBD1 or TRBD2 (5 bases each). CDR1 is MNHEY and CDR2 is SMNVEV in the germline V gene (reference sequence). The V end was cut by 6 bases, the J end by 0 bases, with 15 bases between. The CDR3 extends over 16 amino acids. The CDR3 bases are TGTGCCAGCAGAACTGTCACGGGACGCTCCTACAATGAGCAGTTCTTC. As protein: CASRTVTGRSYNEQFF.